This T cell receptor (beta chain) was recorded in a study of blood T cells in healthy people across ages. As regards this clonotype: The antigen is not known.

General study results and limits: Possibly confounding the expanded clonotype changes was the fact that donor CMV status was unknown. Long-lived donors carried more naive CD4+ cells and greater diversity than aged donors.

The CDR3 is 12 amino acids. Germline V gene data show CDR1 as MNHNS and CDR2 as SASEGT. The V and J ends lost 8 bases and 7 bases respectively, with 15 bases between them. The use of a sample-barcoded 5' primer and a J-beta primer mix characterized a second PCR of roughly 7 to 12 cycles. Every individual sample yielded 2.5 million or more paired-end reads (each containing CDR3). TCRdb called the 5' RACE reads again in MiXCR, with one record for every CDR3 protein. The sample lists 700,000 to 950,000 distinct CDR3 sequences; over 45% were seen once. Sequences were obtained from blood. The chain employs TRBV6-1 and TRBJ2-7; D gene ambiguous. This TCR was recovered from a man aged 25-45 years in good health. In DNA form, the CDR3 reads TGTGCCAGCGGGTTTAACGGACCTGAGCAGTACTTC. Translation gives CASGFNGPEQYF.